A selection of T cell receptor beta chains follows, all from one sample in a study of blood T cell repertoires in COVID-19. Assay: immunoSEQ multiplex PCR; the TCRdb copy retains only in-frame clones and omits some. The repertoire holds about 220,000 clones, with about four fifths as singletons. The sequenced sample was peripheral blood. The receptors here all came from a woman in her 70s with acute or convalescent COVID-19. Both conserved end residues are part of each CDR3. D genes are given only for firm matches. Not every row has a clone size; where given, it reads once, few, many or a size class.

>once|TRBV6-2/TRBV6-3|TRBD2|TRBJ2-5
CASSYTFGLAGGETQYF
TGTGCCAGCAGTTACACCTTCGGACTAGCGGGGGGAGAGACCCAGTACTTC
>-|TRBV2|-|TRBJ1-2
CASSDLSHYGYTF
TGTGCCAGCAGTGACCTCTCTCACTATGGCTACACCTTC
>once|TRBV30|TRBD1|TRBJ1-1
CAWSRDRENTEAFF
TGTGCCTGGAGTCGTGACAGGGAGAACACTGAAGCTTTCTTT
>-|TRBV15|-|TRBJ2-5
CATSRAPRQETQYF
TGTGCCACCAGCAGAGCTCCCCGCCAAGAGACCCAGTACTTC
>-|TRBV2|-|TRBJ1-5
CASNRGVNQPQHF
TGTGCCAGCAACCGGGGGGTAAATCAGCCCCAGCATTTT
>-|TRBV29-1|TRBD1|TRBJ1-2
CSAWTGSVNGYTF
TGCAGCGCTTGGACAGGGAGTGTCAATGGCTACACCTTC
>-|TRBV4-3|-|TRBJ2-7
CASSPNPRDTSYEQYF
TGCGCCAGCAGCCCAAACCCCCGGGACACCTCCTACGAGCAGTACTTC
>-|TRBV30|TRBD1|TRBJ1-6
CAWLGQINSPLHF
TGTGCCTGGTTGGGACAGATTAATTCACCCCTCCACTTT
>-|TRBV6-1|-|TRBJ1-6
CASSEVGPGGRSPLHF
TGTGCCAGCAGTGAAGTGGGCCCGGGGGGCCGCTCACCCCTCCACTTT
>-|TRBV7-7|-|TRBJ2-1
CASSLVSTVPYNEQFF
TGTGCCAGCAGCTTAGTCTCGACAGTACCTTACAATGAGCAGTTCTTC
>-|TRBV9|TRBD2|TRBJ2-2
CASSAHSGGTGELFF
TGTGCCAGCAGCGCTCATAGCGGGGGGACCGGGGAGCTGTTTTTT
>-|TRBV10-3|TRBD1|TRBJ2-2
CAISENRGGPGELFF
TGTGCCATCAGTGAGAATCGAGGGGGCCCCGGGGAGCTGTTTTTT
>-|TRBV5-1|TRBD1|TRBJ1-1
CASSLDPGQGTEAFF
TGCGCCAGCAGCTTGGATCCGGGACAGGGGACTGAAGCTTTCTTT
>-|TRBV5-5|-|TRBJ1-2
CASSGVKGDGYGYTF
TGTGCCAGCAGCGGTGTGAAGGGGGACGGCTATGGCTACACCTTC
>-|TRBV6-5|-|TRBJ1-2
CASSSNGRGSYGYTF
TGTGCCAGCAGTTCCAACGGCCGGGGATCCTATGGCTACACCTTC
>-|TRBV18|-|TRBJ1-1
CASSPRRDTEAFF
TGTGCCAGCTCACCAAGGAGGGACACTGAAGCTTTCTTT
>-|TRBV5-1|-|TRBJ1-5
CASSLGQVNSAQHF
TGCGCCAGCAGCTTGGGACAGGTAAATTCGGCCCAGCATTTT
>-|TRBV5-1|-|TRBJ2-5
CASSRGSDGETQYF
TGCGCCAGCAGTCGAGGGTCTGACGGGGAGACCCAGTACTTC
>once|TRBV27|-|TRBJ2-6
CASSLTGRALSGANVLTF
TGTGCCAGCAGTTTAACGGGCAGGGCCCTCTCTGGGGCCAACGTCCTGACTTTC
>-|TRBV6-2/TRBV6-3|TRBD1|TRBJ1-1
CASSLLDRDYF
TGTGCCAGCAGTCTTCTGGACAGGGACTACTTT
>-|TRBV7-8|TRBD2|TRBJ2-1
CASSPRVGGVYNEQFF
TGTGCCAGCAGCCCGCGGGTTGGGGGGGTTTACAATGAGCAGTTCTTC
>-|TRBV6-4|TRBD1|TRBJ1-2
CASNPGQGARGYTF
TGTGCCAGCAACCCAGGACAGGGGGCACGTGGCTACACCTTC
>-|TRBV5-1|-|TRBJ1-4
CASSLGAVLVTNEKLFF
TGCGCCAGCAGCTTGGGAGCTGTACTGGTAACTAATGAAAAACTGTTTTTT
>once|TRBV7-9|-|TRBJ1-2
CASSPGRLNYGYTF
TGTGCCAGCAGCCCCGGTCGGTTGAACTATGGCTACACCTTC
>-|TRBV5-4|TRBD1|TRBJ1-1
CASRLKQGAGNTEAFF
TGTGCCAGCAGACTTAAACAGGGGGCGGGGAACACTGAAGCTTTCTTT
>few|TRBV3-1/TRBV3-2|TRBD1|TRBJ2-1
CASSQGFRQGEFF
TGTGCCAGCAGCCAAGGGTTCAGACAGGGTGAGTTCTTC
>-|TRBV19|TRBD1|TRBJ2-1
CASSEQGAMVNEQFF
TGTGCCAGTAGTGAACAGGGGGCAATGGTCAATGAGCAGTTCTTC
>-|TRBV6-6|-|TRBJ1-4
CASSYILLQGAEKLFF
TGTGCCAGCAGTTACATCCTACTACAGGGTGCTGAAAAACTGTTTTTT
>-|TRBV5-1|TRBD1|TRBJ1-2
CASSLASGGGNYGYTF
TGCGCCAGCAGCTTGGCCTCAGGGGGCGGTAACTATGGCTACACCTTC
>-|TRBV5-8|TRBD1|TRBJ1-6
CASSSPGQGAHNSPLHF
TGTGCCAGCAGCTCACCGGGACAGGGGGCTCATAATTCACCCCTCCACTTT
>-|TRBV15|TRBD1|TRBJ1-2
CATSGDRGHYGYTF
TGTGCCACCAGCGGCGACAGGGGACACTATGGCTACACCTTC
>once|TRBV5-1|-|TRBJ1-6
CASAGGRGSYNSPLHF
TGCGCCAGCGCGGGAGGGAGAGGGTCCTATAATTCACCCCTCCACTTT
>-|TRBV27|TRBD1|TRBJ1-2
CASSSDRGSYGYTF
TGTGCCAGCAGCTCGGACAGGGGATCCTATGGCTACACCTTC
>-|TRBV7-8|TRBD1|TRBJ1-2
CASSTRTGGASAPYGYTF
TGTGCCAGCAGCACCAGGACAGGGGGCGCCTCGGCACCCTATGGCTACACCTTC
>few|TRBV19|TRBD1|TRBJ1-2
CASNDRGGYGYTF
TGTGCCAGCAATGACAGGGGCGGGTATGGCTACACCTTC
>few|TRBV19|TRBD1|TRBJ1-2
CASSMTGPLNYGYTF
TGTGCCAGTAGTATGACAGGGCCTCTCAACTATGGCTACACCTTC
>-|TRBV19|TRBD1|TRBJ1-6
CASSLSGTGDSPLHF
TGTGCCAGTAGCCTATCCGGGACAGGGGATTCACCCCTCCACTTT
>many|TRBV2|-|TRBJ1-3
CAREQGSGNTIYF
TGTGCCAGAGAGCAGGGAAGCGGAAACACCATATATTTT
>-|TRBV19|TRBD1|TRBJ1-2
CASSPTGTGTTSYYGYTF
TGTGCCAGTAGTCCGACCGGGACAGGGACCACCTCCTACTATGGCTACACCTTC
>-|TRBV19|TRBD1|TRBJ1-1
CASCPPQGAWAFF
TGTGCCAGTTGTCCTCCCCAGGGGGCATGGGCTTTCTTT
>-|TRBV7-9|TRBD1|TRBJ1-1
CASSPQGGQGTEAFF
TGTGCCAGCAGCCCTCAAGGGGGCCAGGGCACTGAAGCTTTCTTT
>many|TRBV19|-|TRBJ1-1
CASNIGGSGGTEAFF
TGTGCCAGTAATATTGGTGGGAGCGGGGGCACTGAAGCTTTCTTT
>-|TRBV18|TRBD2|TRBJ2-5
CASSPRSLAGAETQYF
TGTGCCAGCTCACCCAGATCTCTAGCGGGGGCAGAGACCCAGTACTTC
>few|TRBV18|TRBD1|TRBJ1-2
CASSPGTALNYGYTF
TGTGCCAGCTCACCTGGGACAGCCCTTAACTATGGCTACACCTTC
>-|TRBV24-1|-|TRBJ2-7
CATSDRHPPSSYEQYF
TGTGCCACCAGTGACCGACATCCTCCAAGCTCCTACGAGCAGTACTTC
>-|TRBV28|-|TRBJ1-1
CASSLPKPPEAFF
TGTGCCAGCAGTTTGCCGAAGCCCCCTGAAGCTTTCTTT